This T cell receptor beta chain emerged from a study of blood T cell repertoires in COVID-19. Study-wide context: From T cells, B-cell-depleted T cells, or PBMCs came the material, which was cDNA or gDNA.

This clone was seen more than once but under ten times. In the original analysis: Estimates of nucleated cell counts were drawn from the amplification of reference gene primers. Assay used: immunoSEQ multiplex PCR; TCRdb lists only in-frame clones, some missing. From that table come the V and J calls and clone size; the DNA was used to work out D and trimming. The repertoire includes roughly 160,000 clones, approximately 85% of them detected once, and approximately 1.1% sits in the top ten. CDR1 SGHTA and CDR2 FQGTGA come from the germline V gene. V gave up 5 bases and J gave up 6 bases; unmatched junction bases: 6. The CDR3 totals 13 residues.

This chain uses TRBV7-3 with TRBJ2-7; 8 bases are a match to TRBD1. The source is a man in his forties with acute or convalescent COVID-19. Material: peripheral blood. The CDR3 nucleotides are TGTGCCAGCAGCCCCCAGACAGGGGTCGAGCAGTACTTC. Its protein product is CASSPQTGVEQYF.